This TCR beta chain was sequenced for a study of T cell clusters in autoimmune cytopenias. TRB amplification used approximately 250 ng of peripheral blood genomic DNA. TRB was amplified by touch-down multiplex PCR, primer pools A and B combined. TCRdb processed the multiplex PCR reads again and assigns one entry to each CDR3 protein, with no DNA. Its listing shows some 11,000 distinct CDR3 sequences. Per germline, CDR1 SGHTA and CDR2 FQGNSA. The length of the CDR3 is 17 residues. By frequency, this clonotype registers medium-sized. These data also formed part of another study, on T cell repertoires in aging, cancer and after chemotherapy.

Material: peripheral blood. The V call is TRBV7-2, the J call TRBJ1-5; checking the TCRdb D call of TRBD1 is not possible without DNA. The clonotype was recovered from a human donor in good health. CDR3: CASSRGTGPNSNQPQHF.